The sequence of this TCR beta chain was determined in a study of T cells in Graves' hyperthyroidism and ophthalmopathy. Study-level background: Peripheral blood sampling occurred at initial diagnosis, before any treatment. Whole-study findings and limits: Stable hyperthyroidism was separated from ophthalmopathy by a model based on 13 V-J features.

There are 19 residues in the CDR3. The V and J ends lost 2 bases and 3 bases respectively, with 25 bases between them. CDR1 is SGHTA, CDR2 FQGTGA, per germline. The hyperthyroidism patients had all been newly diagnosed, and their disease duration was under 2 months. Their ages ranged from 18 to 65 years. On the basis of clinical symptoms, serum thyroxine and TRAb, thyroid ultrasound and orbital computed tomography, diagnoses were made. This clonotype was seen more than once but under ten times. Its matching antigen is unknown. TCR beta CDR3 regions were amplified from RNA transcripts. TCR CDR3 regions were first amplified by RT-PCR with HTBI primers. TCRdb recomputed calls from the multiplex PCR reads with MiXCR, one row per CDR3 protein. This repertoire shows under 350,000 distinct CDR3 sequences, roughly 23% found once; its top ten account for 50% to 65%.

This sequence joins TRBV7-3 and TRBJ1-2, with a possible D match to TRBD1 (6 bases). This sequence was found in a woman aged 45-59 years with Graves' hyperthyroidism. Sequenced material: blood. The DNA of the CDR3 is TGTGCCAGCAGCTTATTCCTTAGGACAGAGCTACACTCCGACTATGGCTACACCTTC. Its protein product is CASSLFLRTELHSDYGYTF.